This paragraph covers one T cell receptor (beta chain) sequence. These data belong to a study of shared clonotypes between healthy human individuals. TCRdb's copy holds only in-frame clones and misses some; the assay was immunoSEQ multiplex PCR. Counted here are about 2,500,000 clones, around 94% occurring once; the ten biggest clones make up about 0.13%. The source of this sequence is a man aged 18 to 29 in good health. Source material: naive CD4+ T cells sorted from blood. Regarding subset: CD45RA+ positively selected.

This CDR3 is CASSAAGAGYEQYF. DNA for the CDR3: TGTGCCAGCAGCGCCGCCGGTGCAGGGTACGAGCAGTACTTC. V is TRBV7-9 and J is TRBJ2-7, with a tentative D call TRBD1 (5 bases). Germline V lookup: CDR1 SEHNR, CDR2 FQNEAQ (reference sequence). V shed 5 bases and J shed 4 bases, with 15 bases lying between them. This CDR3 contains 14 residues. Drawing the rest from reference TRBV7-9 and TRBJ2-7, the complete variable domain is DTGVSQNPRHKITKRGQNVTFRCDPISEHNRLYWYRQTLGQGPEFLTYFQNEAQLEKSRLLSDRFSAERPKGSFSTLEIQRTEQGDSAMYLCASSAAGAGYEQYFGPGTRLTVT.